The rows below give T cell receptor beta chains drawn from one sample of a study of T-cell reconstitution after alpha-beta-depleted transplantation in children. TCRdb reprocessed the PCR reads via MiXCR and lists one record per CDR3 protein. The sample holds hundreds of thousands of distinct CDR3 sequences, around 13% seen once. The sequencing used PBMCs, collected before TCRalphabeta/CD19-depleted stem cell transplant. The receptors come from a girl aged 2 to 10 with congenital amegakaryocytic thrombocytopenia, due to receive a stem cell transplant. Both conserved end residues are part of each CDR3. A D gene is named only where the DNA matches it firmly. Some rows mark clone size as missing; the rest say once, few, many or name a class of expanded clone.

v_call	j_call	clone_size	d_call	cdr3_aa	cdr3_nt
TRBV14	TRBJ2-1	.	.	CASSQDHAGWGEQFF	TGTGCCAGCAGCCAAGATCATGCGGGCTGGGGTGAGCAGTTCTTC
TRBV12-3/TRBV12-4	TRBJ2-5	few	.	CASRPGTVETQYF	TGTGCCAGCAGACCTGGGACGGTCGAGACCCAGTACTTC
TRBV4-1	TRBJ1-2	many	.	CASSRIRGGLTYGYTF	TGCGCCAGCAGCCGAATCAGGGGTGGACTGACCTATGGCTACACCTTC
TRBV7-9	TRBJ2-3	once	TRBD1	CASTNPGGVTDTQYF	TGTGCCAGCACGAATCCAGGGGGCGTCACAGATACGCAGTATTTT
TRBV20-1	TRBJ2-1	many	TRBD2	CSARQNLAGSTFF	TGCAGTGCTCGACAGAATCTAGCGGGATCGACCTTCTTC
TRBV4-2	TRBJ1-5	.	.	CASSPSGDLQPQHF	TGTGCCAGCAGCCCGAGCGGGGATCTCCAGCCCCAGCATTTT
TRBV3-1	TRBJ2-1	.	.	CASSLYVSSYNEQFF	TGTGCCAGCAGCTTATATGTCAGTTCCTACAATGAGCAGTTCTTC
TRBV7-6	TRBJ2-1	many	.	CASSLASTPEQFF	TGTGCCAGCAGCTTAGCTAGCACCCCCGAGCAGTTCTTC
TRBV29-1	TRBJ2-2	few	.	CSVLAGLMNTGELFF	TGCAGCGTTCTCGCCGGGCTAATGAACACCGGGGAGCTGTTTTTT
TRBV29-1	TRBJ2-3	many	.	CSVVLAGGLDTQYF	TGCAGCGTTGTTCTAGCCGGGGGGCTCGATACGCAGTATTTT
TRBV12-3/TRBV12-4	TRBJ1-4	many	.	CASSSSSRQWNEKLFF	TGTGCCAGCAGTTCATCCTCGAGACAGTGGAATGAAAAACTGTTTTTT
TRBV6-1	TRBJ2-1	many	.	CASSKSGPYNEQFF	TGTGCCAGCAGTAAGAGCGGGCCTTACAATGAGCAGTTCTTC
TRBV29-1	TRBJ2-7	many	TRBD1	CSGGLLRTGNYEQYF	TGCAGCGGTGGGTTGCTTCGGACAGGGAATTACGAGCAGTACTTC
TRBV12-3/TRBV12-4	TRBJ1-1	few	.	CASSSGQINTEAFF	TGTGCCAGCAGTTCTGGACAGATTAACACTGAAGCTTTCTTT
TRBV4-2	TRBJ2-3	many	.	CASSPTAGISDTQYF	TGTGCCAGCAGCCCCACGGCGGGGATTTCGGATACGCAGTATTTT
TRBV10-2	TRBJ2-3	.	.	CASSSFSDTQYF	TGCGCCAGCAGTAGTTTCTCAGATACGCAGTATTTT
TRBV29-1	TRBJ2-7	many	.	CSVLAWLNEQYF	TGCAGCGTTCTAGCGTGGCTGAACGAGCAGTACTTC
TRBV20-1	TRBJ2-1	.	.	CSASPLSGRYNEQFF	TGCAGTGCTAGCCCTCTGAGCGGAAGATACAATGAGCAGTTCTTC
TRBV20-1	TRBJ2-1	many	TRBD2	CSASGTSGSSYNEQFF	TGCAGTGCTTCCGGGACTAGCGGCAGCTCCTACAATGAGCAGTTCTTC
TRBV20-1	TRBJ2-5	many	.	CSARDGRVDLPQETQYF	TGCAGTGCTAGAGATGGGAGAGTAGACCTTCCCCAAGAGACCCAGTACTTC
TRBV5-1	TRBJ1-2	many	.	CASSWGGAAELNYGYTF	TGCGCCAGCAGCTGGGGGGGAGCCGCGGAGTTAAACTATGGCTACACCTTC
TRBV18	TRBJ2-1	.	.	CASSPLATYNEQFF	TGTGCCAGCTCACCACTAGCGACCTACAATGAGCAGTTCTTC
TRBV25-1	TRBJ2-1	few	.	CASMGRTPSRKFF	TGTGCCAGCATGGGCAGGACCCCCTCCAGAAAGTTCTTC
TRBV10-3	TRBJ2-3	.	.	CAISATDSDTQYF	TGTGCCATCAGTGCGACGGACTCGGATACGCAGTATTTT
TRBV18	TRBJ2-1	many	TRBD1	CASSSGGPTYNEQFF	TGTGCCAGCTCTTCAGGGGGCCCCACCTACAATGAGCAGTTCTTC